This T cell receptor (beta chain) was identified during a study of blood T cell repertoires in COVID-19. The overall study: The samples span acute and convalescent COVID-19 from the United States, Italy and Spain. Sample material is recorded as cDNA or gDNA derived from T cells, B-cell-depleted T cells, or PBMCs.

Using immunoSEQ multiplex PCR, the repertoire was profiled, and TCRdb retains in-frame clones only, with some absent. The profile covers tens of thousands of clones, with 84% appearing a single time and approximately 6.8% taken by the ten largest. CDR1 is MDHEN, CDR2 SYDVKM, per germline. This CDR3 has 15 amino acids. With 8 bases clipped from V and 3 bases from J, the junction kept 7 bases outside the gene matches. V and J are TRBV28 and TRBJ1-3; 10 nucleotides line up with TRBD1. Sequencing was performed on peripheral blood. This receptor was identified in a man in his sixties with acute or convalescent COVID-19. CDR3 in DNA: TGTGCCAGCGGTAGACAGGGGGCCGTTGGAAACACCATATATTTT. Translated, it gives CASGRQGAVGNTIYF.